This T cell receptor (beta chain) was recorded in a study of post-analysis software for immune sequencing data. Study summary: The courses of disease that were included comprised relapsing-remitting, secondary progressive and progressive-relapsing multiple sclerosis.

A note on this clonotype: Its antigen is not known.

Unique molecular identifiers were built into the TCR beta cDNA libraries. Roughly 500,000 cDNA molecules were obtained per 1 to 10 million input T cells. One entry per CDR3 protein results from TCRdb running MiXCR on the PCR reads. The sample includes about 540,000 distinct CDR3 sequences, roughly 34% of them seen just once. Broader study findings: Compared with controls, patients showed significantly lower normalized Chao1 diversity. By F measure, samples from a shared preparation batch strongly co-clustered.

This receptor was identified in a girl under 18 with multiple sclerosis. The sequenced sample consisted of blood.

Here the CDR3 reads CASSSGRPAIYF. The CDR3 nucleotides are TGTGCCAGCAGCTCCGGGCGGCCCGCCATATATTTT. The chain couples TRBV7-9 to TRBJ1-3; D unresolved. V dropped 4 bases and J dropped 11 bases, with 12 bases sitting between them. The CDR3 has 12 amino acids. Germline V gene lookup returns CDR1 SEHNR and CDR2 FQNEAQ (reference sequence).